Listed below are T cell receptor beta chains from one sample, sequenced in a study of shared clonotypes between healthy human individuals. The assay was immunoSEQ multiplex PCR, and TCRdb's table has in-frame clones only and misses some. In the table there are some 2.3 million clones, approximately 95% of which are singletons. Sequenced: naive CD4+ T cells from PBMCs. Receptors originate from a man younger than 35 in good health. Some clones in this sample may be carry-over from other donors' samples. CDR3s include the opening cysteine and the closing phenylalanine or tryptophan. D genes are given only for firm matches. For some rows the clone size is stated as once, few or many, or as a class when expanded; others skip it.

abundance | j_gene | v_gene | d_gene | CDR3aa | CDR3nt
NA | TRBJ2-2 | TRBV7-3 | NA | CASSPTNSYTGELFF | TGTGCCAGCAGCCCGACGAATAGTTACACCGGGGAGCTGTTTTTT
NA | TRBJ2-1 | TRBV5-1 | NA | CAGAQGSGNYNEQFF | TGCGCCGGAGCCCAGGGGAGCGGTAATTACAATGAGCAGTTCTTC
once | TRBJ2-1 | TRBV4-2 | TRBD2 | CASSPRAGGSYNEQFF | TGTGCCAGCAGCCCTCGGGCGGGAGGCTCCTACAATGAGCAGTTCTTC
NA | TRBJ2-1 | TRBV7-2 | NA | CASSPGSGSIYNEQFF | TGTGCCAGCAGCCCCGGAAGCGGGTCGATCTACAATGAGCAGTTCTTC
NA | TRBJ2-3 | TRBV7-7 | NA | CASSLGRVRGTDTQYF | TGTGCCAGCAGCTTAGGTAGGGTCCGGGGCACAGATACGCAGTATTTT
NA | TRBJ2-1 | TRBV19 | NA | CASSPPRIGGTYNEQFF | TGTGCCAGTAGCCCACCCCGGATCGGCGGGACCTACAATGAGCAGTTCTTC
NA | TRBJ1-5 | TRBV19 | TRBD1 | CASSILRQGHQPQHF | TGTGCCAGTAGTATACTCCGACAGGGTCATCAGCCCCAGCATTTT
NA | TRBJ2-1 | TRBV7-6 | TRBD2 | CASSLAGGRANEQFF | TGTGCCAGCAGCTTAGCTGGCGGGAGGGCAAATGAGCAGTTCTTC
few | TRBJ1-5 | TRBV28 | NA | CASSSGTTEAQHF | TGTGCCAGCAGTTCCGGGACGACGGAGGCCCAGCATTTT
NA | TRBJ1-2 | TRBV20-1 | NA | CSAIGNYGYTF | TGCAGCGCGATCGGTAACTATGGCTACACCTTC
once | TRBJ1-5 | TRBV7-8 | NA | CASSLVWDQPQHF | TGTGCCAGCAGCTTAGTGTGGGACCAGCCCCAGCATTTT
NA | TRBJ2-3 | TRBV28 | TRBD2 | CASSFPWGGSPDTQYF | TGTGCCAGCAGTTTCCCTTGGGGGGGGAGTCCAGATACGCAGTATTTT
NA | TRBJ1-2 | TRBV18 | TRBD1 | CASSPPVRGLNYGYTF | TGTGCCAGCTCACCTCCCGTAAGGGGGCTGAACTATGGCTACACCTTC
NA | TRBJ1-5 | TRBV13 | TRBD1 | CASSHSRGTGASNQPQHF | TGTGCCAGCAGCCATAGTCGAGGGACAGGGGCCAGCAATCAGCCCCAGCATTTT
once | TRBJ2-3 | TRBV30 | NA | CAWTEGTAGTDTQYF | TGTGCCTGGACGGAGGGAACAGCCGGCACAGATACGCAGTATTTT
NA | TRBJ2-5 | TRBV9 | NA | CASSVGSVETQYF | TGTGCCAGCAGCGTAGGTAGCGTGGAGACCCAGTACTTC
NA | TRBJ2-7 | TRBV5-6 | TRBD2 | CASSSPGAWREISYEQYF | TGTGCCAGCAGCTCCCCCGGCGCCTGGCGGGAGATCTCCTACGAGCAGTACTTC
once | TRBJ1-4 | TRBV28 | NA | CASLSPEREKLFF | TGTGCCAGTCTCTCCCCCGAGAGGGAAAAACTGTTTTTT
NA | TRBJ2-1 | TRBV14 | TRBD2 | CASSQESGSSYNEQFF | TGTGCCAGCAGCCAGGAAAGCGGGAGCTCCTACAATGAGCAGTTCTTC
NA | TRBJ1-2 | TRBV28 | NA | CASSLKGRSYGYTF | TGTGCCAGCAGTTTAAAGGGCAGGAGCTATGGCTACACCTTC
NA | TRBJ2-7 | TRBV14 | TRBD1 | CASSQHRDRVSREQYF | TGTGCCAGCAGCCAGCACCGGGACAGGGTAAGCCGCGAGCAGTACTTC
once | TRBJ2-7 | TRBV28 | NA | CASRGSIYEQYF | TGTGCCAGCAGGGGATCAATCTACGAGCAGTACTTC
NA | TRBJ1-1 | TRBV5-1 | NA | CASSLGGPRNTEAFF | TGCGCCAGCAGCTTGGGGGGGCCGAGGAACACTGAAGCTTTCTTT
NA | TRBJ1-1 | TRBV10-3 | NA | CAITRTGIGTEAFF | TGTGCCATCACCCGAACGGGGATCGGCACTGAAGCTTTCTTT
NA | TRBJ2-7 | TRBV5-1 | TRBD1 | CASSGTGLPYEQYF | TGCGCCAGCAGCGGGACAGGCCTACCCTACGAGCAGTACTTC
NA | TRBJ1-5 | TRBV19 | NA | CASSIGREHSNQPQHF | TGTGCCAGTAGTATCGGCCGGGAACATAGCAATCAGCCCCAGCATTTT
NA | TRBJ2-3 | TRBV11-3 | NA | CASSLAGTDTQYF | TGTGCCAGCAGCTTGGCAGGGACCGATACGCAGTATTTT
few | TRBJ2-3 | TRBV7-8 | NA | CASRRVGQGVGTDTQYF | TGTGCCAGCAGACGCGTCGGGCAGGGAGTAGGCACAGATACGCAGTATTTT
NA | TRBJ1-1 | TRBV18 | NA | CASSPREGLNTEAFF | TGTGCCAGCTCACCAAGGGAGGGGCTGAACACTGAAGCTTTCTTT
NA | TRBJ2-2 | TRBV28 | TRBD1 | CASRKGQGAGELFF | TGTGCCAGCAGGAAGGGACAGGGGGCCGGGGAGCTGTTTTTT
NA | TRBJ2-1 | TRBV7-3 | NA | CASSSLGGDSEQFF | TGTGCCAGCAGCTCCCTAGGAGGGGACAGTGAGCAGTTCTTC
once | TRBJ2-2 | TRBV28 | TRBD2 | CASSLGRAAGELFF | TGTGCCAGCAGTTTGGGGAGGGCGGCCGGGGAGCTGTTTTTT
NA | TRBJ2-1 | TRBV5-1 | TRBD2 | CASSLAPPLAGSYNEQFF | TGCGCCAGCAGCTTGGCCCCCCCGCTAGCGGGGAGTTACAATGAGCAGTTCTTC
once | TRBJ2-1 | TRBV27 | TRBD2 | CASSLERREGQGKNEQFF | TGTGCCAGCAGTTTAGAGCGACGGGAGGGCCAAGGTAAAAATGAGCAGTTCTTC
NA | TRBJ1-2 | TRBV7-9 | NA | CASSSLSGGYTF | TGTGCCAGCAGCTCCCTGTCGGGAGGCTACACCTTC
many | TRBJ2-2 | TRBV18 | NA | CASSRGTSNTGELFF | TGTGCCAGCTCTCGCGGGACATCTAACACCGGGGAGCTGTTTTTT
NA | TRBJ2-5 | TRBV10-3 | TRBD2 | CAIRPTSGGETQYF | TGTGCCATCAGACCAACTAGCGGGGGGGAGACCCAGTACTTC
NA | TRBJ1-1 | TRBV5-1 | NA | CASSLAGVDTEAFF | TGCGCCAGCAGCTTGGCCGGGGTGGACACTGAAGCTTTCTTT
NA | TRBJ2-1 | TRBV25-1 | NA | CASSIAGTTFYNEQFF | TGTGCCAGCAGTATCGCGGGAACTACCTTCTACAATGAGCAGTTCTTC
NA | TRBJ1-1 | TRBV11-1 | NA | CASSLGRLNTEAFF | TGTGCCAGCAGCTTAGGACGTTTGAACACTGAAGCTTTCTTT
NA | TRBJ2-2 | TRBV29-1 | TRBD1 | CSVKTRASGQPALTGELFF | TGCAGCGTTAAGACGAGGGCTTCGGGACAGCCAGCACTCACCGGGGAGCTGTTTTTT
NA | TRBJ2-7 | TRBV28 | TRBD2 | CASRPRLAGVDEQYF | TGTGCCAGCAGGCCTAGACTAGCGGGAGTTGACGAGCAGTACTTC
NA | TRBJ1-1 | TRBV29-1 | NA | CSVATGYTEAFF | TGCAGCGTTGCAACAGGGTACACTGAAGCTTTCTTT
NA | TRBJ2-7 | TRBV7-9 | NA | CASGPRDSLYEQYF | TGTGCCAGCGGACCCCGGGACTCATTGTACGAGCAGTACTTC
NA | TRBJ2-7 | TRBV18 | NA | CASSPPAWDYEQYF | TGTGCCAGCTCACCACCCGCTTGGGACTACGAGCAGTACTTC
once | TRBJ1-2 | TRBV28 | TRBD1 | CASSQPQQGAAHGYTF | TGTGCCAGCAGTCAACCACAACAGGGGGCCGCTCATGGCTACACCTTC
NA | TRBJ2-7 | TRBV4-1 | NA | CASSQDYGALASWEPSPYEQYF | TGCGCCAGCAGCCAAGATTATGGGGCCCTTGCCTCATGGGAGCCCTCCCCGTACGAGCAGTACTTC
NA | TRBJ2-7 | TRBV28 | TRBD1 | CASSSRPGTGTYEQYF | TGTGCCAGCAGTTCTCGTCCCGGGACAGGGACTTACGAGCAGTACTTC
NA | TRBJ2-1 | TRBV4-1 | TRBD2 | CASSQPLAVTYNEQFF | TGCGCCAGCAGCCAACCACTAGCGGTAACCTACAATGAGCAGTTCTTC
NA | TRBJ2-1 | TRBV7-2 | TRBD1 | CASSLVGTGGSNEQFF | TGTGCCAGCAGCTTAGTCGGGACAGGGGGAAGCAATGAGCAGTTCTTC
NA | TRBJ2-6 | TRBV4-2 | NA | CASSQMGTGANVLTF | TGTGCCAGCAGCCAGATGGGGACAGGGGCCAACGTCCTGACTTTC
NA | TRBJ1-5 | TRBV27 | NA | CASRPLALSQPQHF | TGTGCCAGCAGACCCTTGGCCCTATCACAGCCCCAGCATTTT
NA | TRBJ2-1 | TRBV6-5 | NA | CASSALEEYNEQFF | TGTGCCAGCAGCGCCCTGGAAGAATACAATGAGCAGTTCTTC
NA | TRBJ2-3 | TRBV28 | TRBD1 | CATRGQGTDTQYF | TGTGCCACTCGGGGACAGGGGACAGATACGCAGTATTTT
NA | TRBJ1-1 | TRBV27 | TRBD1 | CASSFRKQGVGTEAFF | TGTGCCAGCAGTTTCCGCAAACAGGGGGTAGGGACTGAAGCTTTCTTT
NA | TRBJ2-3 | TRBV5-1 | TRBD1 | CASSLWGQGTDTQYF | TGCGCCAGCAGCTTGTGGGGACAGGGTACAGATACGCAGTATTTT